This record looks at one T cell receptor beta chain sequence and its context. Its specificity is not known. These data are taken from a study of beta chain features in type 1 diabetes. Overall study findings and caveats: Researchers report that Type 1 diabetes patients had moderately but significantly shorter TCRB CDR3s across all four CD4+ subsets.

The germline V and J ends were trimmed by 4 bases and 3 bases, with 6 bases remaining between them. This CDR3 has 12 amino acids. Germline V CDR1 and CDR2: SGHRS, YFSETQ. Reverse transcribing all isolated RNA meant expressed TCRB transcripts were sequenced. Using immunoSEQ multiplex PCR, the repertoire was profiled, and TCRdb retains in-frame clones only, with some absent. The top ten clones hold 0.095% to 0.15% of a sample with approximately 600,000 clones, roughly an eighth of them seen once. Cells sorted by CD45RO/CCR7/CD25/CD127/CD95/CD27 comprised CD4+ naive, central memory, regulatory and stem cell-like memory cells. Purity exceeded 98% in all sorted populations.

The sample taken for sequencing was naive CD4+ T cells from blood. The J gene is TRBJ2-3, the V gene TRBV5-1; D remains unclear. The TCR originated in a man in his thirties or forties with type 1 diabetes. The CDR3 protein is CASSPMTDTQYF. CDR3 DNA: TGCGCCAGCAGCCCCATGACAGATACGCAGTATTTT.